In its sample, the clone carrying this T cell receptor (beta chain) was seen many times. What it recognizes is unknown. These data are taken from a study of T cells after posttransplantation cyclophosphamide. Regarding the study as a whole: Donor CD8+ memory clones often dominated recipient blood repertoires at later times. Blood and skin or GI T cell repertoires showed limited TRB overlap.

Busulfan-fludarabine conditioning, marrow transplant, and cyclophosphamide on days +3 and +4 were administered. Trimming pared 2 bases from V and 2 bases from J, leaving 6 bases between. This CDR3 is 13 amino acids long. Germline V lookup: CDR1 SGHNT, CDR2 YYREEE (reference sequence). Here immunoSEQ multiplex PCR was the method, and the copy in TCRdb shows in-frame clones only, minus some. This sample has approximately 5,400 clones, each found more than once. The chain recombines TRBV5-4 with TRBJ2-3, with D unclear. Sample: PBMCs, taken around 390 days after allogeneic stem cell transplant with posttransplant cyclophosphamide. This TCR came from a male patient aged 60-70 years who received an allogeneic stem cell transplant from a related donor, was CMV-positive, and had acute GVHD only. Certain T cells may be donor cells from the graft. CDR3 loop: CASSLRATDTQYF. The DNA of the CDR3 is TGTGCCAGCAGCTTACGAGCCACAGATACGCAGTATTTT. The full variable domain, completed using reference TRBV5-4 and TRBJ2-3, is ETGVTQSPTHLIKTRGQQVTLRCSSQSGHNTVSWYQQALGQGPQFIFQYYREEENGRGNFPPRFSGLQFPNYSSELNVNALELDDSALYLCASSLRATDTQYFGPGTRLTVL.